The sequence of this TCR beta chain was determined in a study of CD8+ T cells in alopecia areata. Study details: Treated patients received oral tofacitinib, 5 to 10 mg twice daily. Study observations and caveats: For patients receiving tofacitinib, scalp clonality and expanded CD8+ clones among the top 100 significantly decreased. During tofacitinib treatment, many expanded lesional clones remained in scalp and blood. Shared TCR sequences were less clear between patients than in mice, possibly partly from HLA diversity.

Germline V gene data show CDR1 as SNHLY and CDR2 as FYNNEI. Trimming pared 3 bases from V and 15 bases from J, leaving 9 bases between. The CDR3 spans 10 residues. The treatment is: oral pan-JAK inhibitor, 5-10 mg twice daily. Once RNA had been extracted, it was reverse transcribed into cDNA to act as the sequencing template. The protocol was immunoSEQ multiplex PCR, while the TCRdb copy is restricted to in-frame clones and leaves out a portion. The sample lists 210,000 or so clones; approximately 72% were seen once. Points on this clone: Its antigen is unknown.

The TCR was taken from a human donor with alopecia areata. V gene TRBV2 combines with J gene TRBJ2-1; D ambiguous. Sample: CD4+ T cells sorted from blood, taken at approximately week 44, from a patient treated with tofacitinib. CDR3 amino acids: CASSDSLMFF. In nucleotides, the CDR3 is TGTGCCAGCAGTGATTCCCTGATGTTCTTC.